The 9 T cell receptor beta chains presented below share a single source sample, sequenced in a study of control samples from healthy donors and cancer patients. Only in-frame clones appear in the TCRdb table, and some are missing; sequencing was by immunoSEQ multiplex PCR. The table records tens of thousands of clones, roughly 93% of them present only once. Sequenced sample: PBMCs. These receptors came from a woman aged 40 to 50 with lung cancer.

The CDR3 here is CASSQFEGFGNEKLFF. CDR3 coding DNA: TGTGCCAGCAGCCAATTCGAGGGGTTCGGTAATGAAAAACTGTTTTTT. V and J are TRBV3-1 (or the pseudogene TRBV3-2) and TRBJ1-4, with D tentatively TRBD1 (5 bases). V lost 2 bases to trimming and J lost 4 bases, with 14 bases between them. This CDR3 is built from 16 residues. CDR1 is LGHDT, CDR2 YNNKEL, per germline (reference sequence).

CDR3 nucleotides: TGTGCCAGCAGCCAGGACTATGGCTACACCTTC. This translates into CASSQDYGYTF. The chain uses TRBV28 and TRBJ1-2, with unresolved D. Germline V lookup: CDR1 MDHEN, CDR2 SYDVKM. The CDR3 totals 11 residues. With 6 bases removed from V and 3 bases from J, the gap between germline ends came to 5 bases.

The chain is built from TRBV7-2 and TRBJ1-2; no clear D gene. The CDR3 length is 14 residues. Trimming left V 4 bases short and J 7 bases short, with 16 bases between. Looked up from germline, CDR1 is SGHTA and CDR2 is FQGNSA. The DNA for the CDR3 is TGTGCCAGCAGCTCTTTCCCAGGCGGTGTTGGCTACACCTTC. This gives the protein CASSSFPGGVGYTF.

The V call is TRBV6-4, the J call TRBJ1-4, with unresolved D. Trimming left V 3 bases short and J 0 bases short, with 2 bases between. Germline-derived CDR1 and CDR2 are MRHNA and SNTAGT. This CDR3 contains 13 residues. CDR3 nucleotides: TGTGCCAGCAGTGAGTCAACTAATGAAAAACTGTTTTTT. Protein product: CASSESTNEKLFF.

The V call is TRBV2, the J call TRBJ1-5; 7 nucleotides align to TRBD1. The CDR3 is 20 residues long. Per the germline V gene, CDR1 is SNHLY and CDR2 is FYNNEI. V lost 6 bases and J lost 0; bases outside the gene matches: 20. The DNA of the CDR3 is TGTGCCAGCAGCTCTAGGGAGGGGACAGTAAATCCCAATAGCAATCAGCCCCAGCATTTT. It is translated as CASSSREGTVNPNSNQPQHF.

The chain couples TRBV6-5 to TRBJ2-3, with 10 bases matching TRBD2. The CDR3 is 12 residues long. J lost 10 bases, V lost 5 bases, and 3 bases had no gene match. The germline V gene encodes CDR1 MNHEY and CDR2 SVGAGI. CDR3 bases: TGTGCCAGCAGTCAACTAGCGGGGTCGCAGTATTTT. Its protein product is CASSQLAGSQYF.

The chain recombines TRBV28 with TRBJ1-1, with a weak D call TRBD1 (5 bases). There are 12 residues in the CDR3. Trimming cost V 2 bases and J 5 bases, with 6 bases left between them. The germline CDR1 and CDR2 sequences are MDHEN and SYDVKM. The DNA for the CDR3 is TGTGCCAGCAGTTTACAGGGAACTGAAGCTTTCTTT. Translating it yields CASSLQGTEAFF.

DNA for the CDR3: TGCACCAGCAGCCACGAACTAGCGGGGGGCTCCTACAATGAGCAGTTCTTC. This encodes CTSSHELAGGSYNEQFF. The chain is built from TRBV1 and TRBJ2-1; the D segment call TRBD2 is taken from the table without a DNA check. TRBV1 is shown as a pseudogene. The CDR3 consists of 17 residues.

V and J are TRBV18 and TRBJ2-3; D call uncertain. This CDR3 region has 15 residues. Germline CDR1 is KGHSH and CDR2 is LQKENI. V gave up 0 bases and J gave up 2 bases, with 9 bases separating them. CDR3 coding DNA: TGTGCCAGCTCACCACCGAGAAAGAACACAGATACGCAGTATTTT. Residues: CASSPPRKNTDTQYF.